What follows is one T cell receptor beta chain and its context. In the source study's methods: Amplified reference gene primers provided the basis for estimating nucleated cell counts. TCRdb's copy holds only in-frame clones and misses some; the assay was immunoSEQ multiplex PCR. Clonal size and the V and J genes are those of that table, whereas D and trimming came from the DNA. The data show approximately 300,000 clones, more than 90% seen once. Germline V gene lookup returns CDR1 SGHTA and CDR2 FQGTGA. The CDR3 runs 13 residues. V was clipped by 1 base and J by 2 bases, with 5 bases between them. This entry comes from a study of blood T cell repertoires in COVID-19. Cohort 3 donors were reported recovered after two negative PCRs, clearance, or symptom resolution.

The chain carries TRBV7-3 and TRBJ2-5; D is unresolved. The source of this sequence is a woman aged 25 to 39 who had recovered from COVID-19. Sequencing used PBMCs or T cells enriched from blood (not recorded which). In DNA form, the CDR3 reads TGTGCCAGCAGCTTAAGTTCGCAAGAGACCCAGTACTTC. Its translation is CASSLSSQETQYF.